This T cell receptor (beta chain) comes out of a study of T cell clonotyping in hematopoietic cell transplantation. At the level of the study: Recipient samples before transplant were obtained post-cytoreduction. Whole-study results and caveats: Broader posttransplant TCR repertoire diversity was predicted by graft donor and pretransplant recipient Inverse Simpson Index values. Recipient TCR diversity dropped after transplant; expanded clonotypes rose from day 30 to 180.

Clones were sequenced by immunoSEQ multiplex PCR, and TCRdb holds only the in-frame ones, with some missing. The data show around 9,100 clones, approximately 79% seen once. The ends were cut back, 2 bases at V and 5 bases at J, with 9 bases in the middle. Looked up from germline, CDR1 is SGHTA and CDR2 is FQGTGA. CDR3 size: 14 residues. This clone was counted a single time. Antigen: not known. Stated time point: recipient sample about 28 days before transplant, after cytoreduction. Recipient blood drawn about 28 days pretransplant and days 30, 100, 180 after. V usage is TRBV7-3 and J usage is TRBJ2-2, with D possibly matching TRBD2 (6 bases). The specimen was peripheral blood mononuclear cells, collected before stem cell transplant. The TCR sequence derives from a man between 60 and 75 years old with acute myeloid leukemia. Some clones in this sample may be carry-over from other donors' samples. For the CDR3, the DNA is TGTGCCAGCAGCTTAGCGGGACGGACCGGGGAGCTGTTTTTT. Translating it yields CASSLAGRTGELFF.